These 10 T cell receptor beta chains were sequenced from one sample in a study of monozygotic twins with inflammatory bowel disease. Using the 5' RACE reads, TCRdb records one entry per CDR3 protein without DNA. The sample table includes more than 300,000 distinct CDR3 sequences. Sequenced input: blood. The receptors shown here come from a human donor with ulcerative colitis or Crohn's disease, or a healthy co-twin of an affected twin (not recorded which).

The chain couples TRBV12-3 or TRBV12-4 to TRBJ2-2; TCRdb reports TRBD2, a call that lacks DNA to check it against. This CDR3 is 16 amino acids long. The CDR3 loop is CASTWGTSPSSGELFF.

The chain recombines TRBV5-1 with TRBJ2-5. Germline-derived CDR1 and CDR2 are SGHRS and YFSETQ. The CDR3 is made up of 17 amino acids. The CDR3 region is CASSLVFPQGNQETQYF.

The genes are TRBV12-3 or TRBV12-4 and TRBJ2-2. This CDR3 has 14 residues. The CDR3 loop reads CASSPPRDTGELFF.

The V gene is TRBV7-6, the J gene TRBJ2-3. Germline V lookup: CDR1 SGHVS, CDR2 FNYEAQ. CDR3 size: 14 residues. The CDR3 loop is CASSRGSSTDTQYF.

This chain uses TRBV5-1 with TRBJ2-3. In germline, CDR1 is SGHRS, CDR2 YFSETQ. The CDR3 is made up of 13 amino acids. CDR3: CASSPEGTDTQYF.

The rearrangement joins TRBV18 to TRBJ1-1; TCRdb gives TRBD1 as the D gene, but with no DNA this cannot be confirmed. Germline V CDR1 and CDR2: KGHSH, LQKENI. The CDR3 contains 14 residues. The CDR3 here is CASSPPGQMGPAFF.

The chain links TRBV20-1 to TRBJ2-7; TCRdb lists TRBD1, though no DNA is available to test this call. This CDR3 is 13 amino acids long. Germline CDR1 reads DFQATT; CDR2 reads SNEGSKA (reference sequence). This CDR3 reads CSAPGQASYEQYF.

This CDR3 reads CASSQSEVGGYEQYF. The chain has TRBV23-1 and TRBJ2-7; checking the TCRdb D call of TRBD1 is not possible without DNA. TRBV23-1 carries the ORF label, with uncertain function. The CDR3 runs to 15 residues.

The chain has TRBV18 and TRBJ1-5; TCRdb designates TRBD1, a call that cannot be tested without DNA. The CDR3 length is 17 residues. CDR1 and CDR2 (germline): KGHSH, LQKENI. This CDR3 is CASSPGQGASGGQPQHF.

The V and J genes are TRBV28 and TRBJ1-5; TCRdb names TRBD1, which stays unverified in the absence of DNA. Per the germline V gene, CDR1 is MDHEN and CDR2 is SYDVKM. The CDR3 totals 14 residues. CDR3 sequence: CASGQGGGNQPQHF.